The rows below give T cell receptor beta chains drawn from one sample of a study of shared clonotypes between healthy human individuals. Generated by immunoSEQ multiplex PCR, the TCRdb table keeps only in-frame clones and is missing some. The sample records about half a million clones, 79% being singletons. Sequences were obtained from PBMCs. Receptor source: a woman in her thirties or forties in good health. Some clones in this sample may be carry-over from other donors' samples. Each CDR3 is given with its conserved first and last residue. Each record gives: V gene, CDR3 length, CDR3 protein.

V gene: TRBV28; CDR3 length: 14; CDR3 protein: CASSSNGAYYGYTF
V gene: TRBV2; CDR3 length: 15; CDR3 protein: CASSEGGFSNQPQHF
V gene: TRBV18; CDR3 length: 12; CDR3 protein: CASSPSEDTQYF
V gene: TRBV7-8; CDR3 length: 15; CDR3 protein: CASSLEPLPPYEQYF
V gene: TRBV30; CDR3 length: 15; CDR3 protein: CAWSVKREAYNEQFF
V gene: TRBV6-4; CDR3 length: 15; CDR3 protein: CASSDSFGQAGELFF
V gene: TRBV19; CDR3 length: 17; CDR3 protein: CASSLPFGSAVDHEQFF
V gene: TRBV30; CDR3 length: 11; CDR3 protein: CAWTGGNEQFF
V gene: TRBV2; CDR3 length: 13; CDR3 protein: CASSALGSGEQYF
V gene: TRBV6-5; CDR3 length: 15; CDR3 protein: CASRAGGPWAGELFF
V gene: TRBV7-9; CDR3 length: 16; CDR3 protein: CASSPPGGRMNTEAFF
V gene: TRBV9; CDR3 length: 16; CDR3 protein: CASSVVGGARTDTQYF
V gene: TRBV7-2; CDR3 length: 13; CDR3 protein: CASSRLASDEQFF
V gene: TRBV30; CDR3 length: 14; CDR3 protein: CAWRLPGHGNGYTF
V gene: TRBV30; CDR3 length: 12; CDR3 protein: CAGSGGDYEQYF
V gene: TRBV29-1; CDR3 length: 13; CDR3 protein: CSYGLGGYNEQFF
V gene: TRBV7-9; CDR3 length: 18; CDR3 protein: CASSLGFSGRANTGELFF
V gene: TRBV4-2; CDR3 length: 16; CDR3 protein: CASSLGALASYNEQFF
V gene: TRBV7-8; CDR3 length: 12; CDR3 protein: CASSGEDNEQFF
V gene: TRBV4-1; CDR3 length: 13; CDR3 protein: CASSQGRNTEAFF
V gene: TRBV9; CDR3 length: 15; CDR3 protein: CASSARDRGPGELFF
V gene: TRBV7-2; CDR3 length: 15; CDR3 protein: CASSPRTGRTGELFF
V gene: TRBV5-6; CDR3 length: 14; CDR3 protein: CASSPTGREHEQFF
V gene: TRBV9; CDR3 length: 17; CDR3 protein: CASSPLRAGVAYNEQFF
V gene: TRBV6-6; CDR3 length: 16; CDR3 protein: CASTRGDTRGTGELFF
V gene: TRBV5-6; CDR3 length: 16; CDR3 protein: CASSPRQGATNEKLFF
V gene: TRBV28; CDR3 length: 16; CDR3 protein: CASSMGLPSGANVLTF
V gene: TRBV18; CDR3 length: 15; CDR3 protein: CASSPRSGRSYEQYF
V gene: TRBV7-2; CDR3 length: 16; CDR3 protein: CASSLVSPGRDNEQFF
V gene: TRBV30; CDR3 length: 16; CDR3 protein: CAWSRAQGIMNTEAFF
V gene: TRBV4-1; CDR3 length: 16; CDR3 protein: CASSHNPGNRNTEAFF
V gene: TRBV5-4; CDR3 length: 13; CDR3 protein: CASSSRGQETQYF
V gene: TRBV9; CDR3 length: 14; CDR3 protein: CASSATGGAETQYF
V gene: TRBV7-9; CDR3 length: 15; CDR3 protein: CASSVGTGTSNEQFF
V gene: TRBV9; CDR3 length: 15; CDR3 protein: CASSVGSVAKNIQYF
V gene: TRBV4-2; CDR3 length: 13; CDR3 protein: CASSRDPGTEAFF
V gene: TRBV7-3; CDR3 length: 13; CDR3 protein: CASSLVRESEQYF
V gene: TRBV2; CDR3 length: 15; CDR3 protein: CASALSGVRTDTQYF
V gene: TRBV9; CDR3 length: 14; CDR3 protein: CASSVGGGAEKLFF
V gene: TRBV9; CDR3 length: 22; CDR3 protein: CASSVNYIPTSGRTSSYNEQFF
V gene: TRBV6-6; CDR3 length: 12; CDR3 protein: CASSYWGNEQFF
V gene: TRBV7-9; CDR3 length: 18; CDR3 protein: CASSPTSGRGGNTGELFF
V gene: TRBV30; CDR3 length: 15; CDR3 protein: CAWRPTSSSYNEQFF
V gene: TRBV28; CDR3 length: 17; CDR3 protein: CASSSFGTSGSRNEQFF
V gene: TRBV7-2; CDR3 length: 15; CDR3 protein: CASSPRTSNPGELFF
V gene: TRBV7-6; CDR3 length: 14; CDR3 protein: CASSLGLAQNTQYF
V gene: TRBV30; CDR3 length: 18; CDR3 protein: CAWSVGTSGSLSADTQYF
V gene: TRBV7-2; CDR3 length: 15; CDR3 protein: CASSLGTGTQETQYF
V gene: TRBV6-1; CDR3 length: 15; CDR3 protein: CASSPTSGVSYEQYF
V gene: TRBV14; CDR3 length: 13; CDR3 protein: CASSRGLTGELFF